These 27 T cell receptor beta chains were sequenced from one sample in a study of regulatory and conventional T cells in RAG deficiency. The sorted regulatory T cells were CD4+, CD25-high and CD127-low, with genomic DNA sequenced. The protocol was immunoSEQ multiplex PCR, while the TCRdb copy is restricted to in-frame clones and leaves out a portion. The sample has 9,500 to 15,000 clones, roughly 95% seen once. The sample was also reused in another study, on regulatory T cells. From that report: Primers: 52 TRBV forward and 13 TRBJ reverse.

The sample was CD127- CD25+ CD4+ Tregs sorted from blood. These receptors were collected from a human donor in good health.

The chain links TRBV5-1 to TRBJ2-7; the D gene is possibly TRBD2 (5 bases). Trimming shortened V by 3 bases and J by 1 base, and 11 bases separated the two germline ends. The CDR3 covers 14 residues. Germline V gives CDR1 SGHRS, CDR2 YFSETQ. The CDR3: CASSSLSGSYEQYF. CDR3 DNA: TGCGCCAGCAGCTCCCTTTCGGGGTCCTACGAGCAGTACTTC.

The chain uses TRBV4-1 and TRBJ2-3; 13 nucleotides align to TRBD2. This CDR3 has 18 amino acids. Germline values: CDR1 MGHRA, CDR2 YSYEKL. V gave up 0 bases and J gave up 2 bases; unmatched junction bases: 5. The CDR3 is CASSQDPGLAGTTDTQYF. CDR3 nucleotides: TGCGCCAGCAGCCAAGACCCGGGACTAGCGGGGACCACAGATACGCAGTATTTT.

Here the CDR3 DNA reads TGTGCCAGTAGTAAGGGACAGGGATGGGTCACAGATACGCAGTATTTT. Translation: CASSKGQGWVTDTQYF. The chain has TRBV19 and TRBJ2-3; 9 bases fit TRBD1. V lost 4 bases, J lost 2 bases, and 7 bases stayed unmatched. Per the germline V gene, CDR1 is LNHDA and CDR2 is SQIVND (reference sequence). The CDR3 runs 16 residues.

CDR3 sequence: CASSPRLAVSTDTQYF. In nucleotides, the CDR3 is TGTGCCAGCAGTCCCCGACTAGCGGTTAGCACAGATACGCAGTATTTT. V gene TRBV27 combines with J gene TRBJ2-3; 9 nucleotides match TRBD2. Per the germline V gene, CDR1 is MNHEY and CDR2 is SMNVEV (reference sequence). The V and J ends lost 5 bases and 0 bases, in that order; junction bases with no gene match: 6. The CDR3 is 16 residues long.

V and J are TRBV5-6 and TRBJ1-1; 7 bases match TRBD1. The V and J ends lost 4 bases and 0 bases, in that order; junction bases with no gene match: 9. CDR3 length: 16 amino acids. The germline V gene encodes CDR1 SGHDT and CDR2 YYEEEE. CDR3 loop: CASSPSGGRMNTEAFF. The CDR3 DNA sequence: TGTGCCAGCAGCCCCTCAGGGGGACGAATGAACACTGAAGCTTTCTTT.

The V and J genes are TRBV25-1 and TRBJ1-2, with D maybe TRBD1 (5 bases). V was trimmed by 6 bases and J by 6 bases, leaving 23 bases between them. Germline lookup yields CDR1 MGHDK and CDR2 SYGVNS. The CDR3 consists of 16 residues. The CDR3 loop is CASSPRGGVDRHGYTF. CDR3 nucleotide sequence: TGTGCCAGCAGCCCCCGGGGAGGGGTAGACCGTCATGGCTACACCTTC.

The V call is TRBV30, the J call TRBJ1-4; maybe TRBD1 (5 bases). The V and J ends lost 0 bases and 5 bases respectively, with 10 bases between them. The CDR3 is 14 amino acids. Germline V gene data show CDR1 as GTSNPN and CDR2 as SVGIG (reference sequence). CDR3 sequence: CAWSVGLRNEKLFF. In DNA form, the CDR3 reads TGTGCCTGGAGTGTGGGGCTAAGGAATGAAAAACTGTTTTTT.

The rearrangement joins TRBV27 to TRBJ1-2; D is uncertain. The germline V and J ends were trimmed by 6 bases and 2 bases, with 13 bases remaining between them. The germline CDR1 and CDR2 sequences are MNHEY and SMNVEV (reference sequence). CDR3 length equals 14 residues. CDR3 loop: CASSSRRANYGYTF. The DNA of the CDR3 is TGTGCCAGCAGCTCCCGGAGGGCGAACTATGGCTACACCTTC.

The CDR3 DNA follows: TGCGCCAGCCCCCTGGACAGGAGCGGAAACACCATATATTTT. This encodes CASPLDRSGNTIYF. The chain recombines TRBV10-1 with TRBJ1-3, with 7 bases lining up with TRBD1. V was clipped by 8 bases and J by 4 bases; unmatched bases: 8. This CDR3 is built from 14 residues. Germline CDR1 WNHNN, CDR2 SYGVQD (reference sequence).

V usage is TRBV7-8 and J usage is TRBJ2-7; weak D call: TRBD1 (6 bases). Between the trimmed V and J ends, which lost 1 base and 3 bases, there was a span of 16 bases. The CDR3 is 16 residues long. Germline assignment: CDR1 SGHVS and CDR2 FQNEAQ. The CDR3 DNA sequence: TGTGCCAGCAGCTTAGGGCTCAGGGGTTCTGGCTACGAGCAGTACTTC. This gives the protein CASSLGLRGSGYEQYF. Looking up the rest from reference TRBV7-8 and TRBJ2-7 gives the full variable domain: GAGVSQSPRYKVAKRGQDVALRCDPISGHVSLFWYQQALGQGPEFLTYFQNEAQLDKSGLPSDRFFAERPEGSVSTLKIQRTQQEDSAVYLCASSLGLRGSGYEQYFGPGTRLTVT.

The V gene is TRBV2, the J gene TRBJ1-2; the match to TRBD1 covers 9 bases. CDR3 length: 14 amino acids. The junction had 8 bases not matched to a gene; V was cut back by 4 bases and J by 8 bases. Germline V CDR1 and CDR2: SNHLY, FYNNEI. CDR3 sequence (DNA): TGTGCCAGCAGTGGAACAGGGGGCGTCGGGGGCTACACCTTC. The encoded protein is CASSGTGGVGGYTF.

This clone has only one observation. The J gene is TRBJ1-6, the V gene TRBV6-5, with TRBD1 identical over 8 bases. The V and J ends lost 5 bases and 13 bases, in that order; junction bases with no gene match: 4. The CDR3 is made up of 12 amino acids. Germline CDR1 and CDR2: MNHEY and SVGAGI. The CDR3 bases are TGTGCCAGCAGTGACGGACAGGGCCCCCTCCACTTT. The encoded protein is CASSDGQGPLHF.

This chain connects TRBV5-1 to TRBJ2-2, with 7 bases that match TRBD2. J lost 0 bases, V lost 5 bases, and 7 bases had no gene match. The CDR3 has 16 amino acids. CDR1 is SGHRS and CDR2 is YFSETQ in the germline V gene. Written as DNA, the CDR3 is TGCGCCAGCAGATCACCCGGGACTACGAACACCGGGGAGCTGTTTTTT. It is translated as CASRSPGTTNTGELFF.

The V and J genes are TRBV7-9 and TRBJ1-4, with 7 bases that match TRBD1. V shed 8 bases, J shed 7 bases, and the junction held 13 bases outside the gene matches. The CDR3 is 15 amino acids. CDR1 SEHNR and CDR2 FQNEAQ come from the germline V gene (reference sequence). Here the CDR3 reads CASRTQQGLSEKLFF. In DNA, the CDR3 is TGTGCCAGCCGGACTCAACAGGGGTTGAGTGAAAAACTGTTTTTT.

V usage is TRBV7-8 and J usage is TRBJ2-1; TRBD2 agrees at 12 bases. The V and J ends lost 5 bases and 2 bases, in that order; junction bases with no gene match: 4. This CDR3 is built from 16 residues. Germline V gene lookup returns CDR1 SGHVS and CDR2 FQNEAQ. CDR3 in DNA: TGTGCCAGCAGCCCGGGACTAGCGGGCCCCTACAATGAGCAGTTCTTC. Translating it yields CASSPGLAGPYNEQFF.

The rearrangement uses TRBV30 and TRBJ2-3; 7 positions match TRBD2. This CDR3 is 15 amino acids long. Germline V CDR1 and CDR2: GTSNPN, SVGIG (reference sequence). The junction had 4 bases not matched to a gene; V was cut back by 0 bases and J by 1 base. The CDR3 sequence is CAWSVLGGGTDTQYF. The CDR3 DNA follows: TGTGCCTGGAGTGTACTGGGGGGGGGCACAGATACGCAGTATTTT. Full variable domain (rest looked up from reference TRBV30 and TRBJ2-3): SQTIHQWPATLVQPVGSPLSLECTVEGTSNPNLYWYRQAAGRGLQLLFYSVGIGQISSEVPQNLSASRPQDRQFILSSKKLLLSDSGFYLCAWSVLGGGTDTQYFGPGTRLTVL.

This clone turned up a few times. V gene TRBV6-5 combines with J gene TRBJ2-7; D may be TRBD1 (6 bases). Germline CDR1 and CDR2: MNHEY and SVGAGI. The CDR3 covers 15 residues. V was cut by 8 bases and J by 2 bases, with 19 bases left in between. The CDR3 sequence is CASGPTGTVTYEQYF. DNA for the CDR3: TGTGCCAGCGGACCGACAGGAACGGTAACCTACGAGCAGTACTTC.

This clone was counted between two and nine times. J is TRBJ2-5 and V is TRBV9; TRBD2 agrees at 7 bases. The CDR3 has 13 residues. Germline loops: CDR1 SGDLS, CDR2 YYNGEE. Trimming at V came to 4 bases and at J to 5 bases, leaving 5 bases not matched to a gene. The CDR3 is CASSPPGGETQYF. CDR3 DNA sequence: TGTGCCAGCAGCCCCCCCGGGGGGGAGACCCAGTACTTC.

V usage is TRBV15 and J usage is TRBJ2-5; the match to TRBD2 covers 10 bases. The CDR3 has 16 amino acids. After removal of 1 base from V and 2 bases from J, the junction contained 4 bases not matched to a gene. Looked up from germline, CDR1 is LNHNV and CDR2 is YYDKDF (reference sequence). The CDR3 spells CATSRGLLAGQETQYF. The CDR3 DNA reads TGTGCCACCAGCAGAGGGCTACTAGCGGGGCAAGAGACCCAGTACTTC.

The V call is TRBV18, the J call TRBJ2-1; D gene uncertain. In germline, CDR1 is KGHSH, CDR2 LQKENI. This CDR3 has 13 amino acids. Deletions cut 2 bases from V and 10 bases from J, with 12 bases between. In nucleotides, the CDR3 is TGTGCCAGCTCACCATCCGTCCCGGAGGAGCAGTTCTTC. Encoded protein: CASSPSVPEEQFF.

This chain links TRBV10-3 with TRBJ2-5; tentatively, D is TRBD1 (5 bases). The germline V and J ends were trimmed by 0 bases and 2 bases, with 7 bases remaining between them. The CDR3 is 14 residues long. Germline lookup yields CDR1 ENHRY and CDR2 SYGVKD. As DNA, the CDR3 is TGTGCCATCAGTGAGTCCGGACAACAAGAGACCCAGTACTTC. Protein: CAISESGQQETQYF.

This clone appeared a single time. This sequence joins TRBV5-1 and TRBJ2-2, with 10 bases matching TRBD2. This CDR3 contains 14 residues. The germline V gene encodes CDR1 SGHRS and CDR2 YFSETQ. V lost 7 bases, J lost 4 bases, and 4 bases stayed unmatched. The DNA of the CDR3 is TGCGCCAGCGAAGCGGGGGGGCCCACCGGGGAGCTGTTTTTT. Translation gives CASEAGGPTGELFF.

The chain employs TRBV19 and TRBJ1-2, with 8 bases identical to TRBD1. The V gene end was trimmed by 6 bases and the J gene end by 4 bases; junction bases not matched to a gene: 4. Germline loops: CDR1 LNHDA, CDR2 SQIVND (reference sequence). There are 13 residues in the CDR3. This CDR3 is CASRPGGSYGYTF. The CDR3 DNA reads as TGTGCCAGTAGACCAGGGGGCTCCTATGGCTACACCTTC.

The rearrangement links TRBV27 to TRBJ2-2, with 11 bases aligning to TRBD2. In germline, CDR1 is MNHEY, CDR2 SMNVEV (reference sequence). The CDR3 totals 17 residues. The V gene end was trimmed by 1 base and the J gene end by 5 bases; junction bases not matched to a gene: 6. As DNA, the CDR3 is TGTGCCAGCAGTTTATACCGACTAGCGGGGCGTACCGGGGAGCTGTTTTTT. The encoded protein is CASSLYRLAGRTGELFF.

V gene TRBV7-6 combines with J gene TRBJ1-2, with a possible D match to TRBD1 (6 bases). The length of the CDR3 is 14 residues. The germline V and J ends were trimmed by 1 base and 5 bases, with 11 bases remaining between them. From germline, CDR1 is SGHVS and CDR2 FNYEAQ. CDR3 in amino acids: CASSLESRGYGYTF. As DNA, the CDR3 is TGTGCCAGCAGCTTAGAGTCGAGGGGGTATGGCTACACCTTC. The complete variable domain, with remaining parts taken from reference TRBV7-6 and TRBJ1-2, reads GAGVSQSPRYKVTKRGQDVALRCDPISGHVSLYWYRQALGQGPEFLTYFNYEAQQDKSGLPNDRFSAERPEGSISTLTIQRTEQRDSAMYRCASSLESRGYGYTFGSGTRLTVV.

The chain uses TRBV18 and TRBJ1-2; TRBD1 matches at 9 bases. Losses at the gene ends were 3 bases for V and 3 bases for J; bases not matched to a gene: 2. The CDR3 is made up of 14 amino acids. Germline loops: CDR1 KGHSH, CDR2 LQKENI. CDR3 region: CASSPGTGHYGYTF. The DNA of the CDR3 is TGTGCCAGCTCACCCGGGACAGGGCACTATGGCTACACCTTC.

About this clone itself: One end of the junction is discordant with germline, which a read error may explain. At the DNA level, this CDR3 is encoded by other sequences in the same sample as well. This chain connects TRBV15 to TRBJ1-6, with 7 bases matching TRBD1. The germline CDR1 and CDR2 sequences are LNHNV and YYDKDF (reference sequence). The CDR3 loop spans 15 amino acids. The CDR3 here is CATSARDRYNSPLHF. CDR3 in DNA: TGTGCCACCAGCGCGAGGGACAGATATAATTCCCCCCTCCACTTT.